This T cell receptor (beta chain) was found in a study of read filtering for tumor transcriptome and immune sequencing. This clonotype was recorded a few times. Trimming shortened V by 8 bases and J by 2 bases, and 17 bases separated the two germline ends. The CDR3 length is 15 residues. Per germline, CDR1 LGHNA and CDR2 YNFKEQ. The library was built from about 400 ng RNA with molecular barcoded adaptors for alpha/delta and beta/gamma chains. TCRdb reprocessed the reads with MiXCR, giving one entry per CDR3 protein. The sample has 100,000 to 150,000 distinct CDR3 sequences, approximately 13% seen once.

The sample taken for sequencing was a population of CD138-negative cells sorted from bone marrow. The TCR originated in a donor at least 40 years old with multiple myeloma. J is TRBJ2-3 and V is TRBV4-2; no firm D call. The CDR3: CASAREDPNTDTQYF. The CDR3 DNA reads as TGTGCCAGCGCCAGAGAAGACCCGAACACAGATACGCAGTATTTT.